This T cell receptor beta chain was retrieved from a study of neurological immune-mediated disorders. Study-level points and caveats: While HTLV-1-associated myelopathy showed the greatest TCR clonal expansion, multiple sclerosis showed the least, falling below healthy controls. When the repertoires were grouped phylogenetically, those of 18 of the 34 multiple sclerosis patients came together in a single cluster of related CDR3 sequences, which points to a possible repertoire-level signature.

Germline V gene data show CDR1 as ENHRY and CDR2 as SYGVKD. The germline V and J ends were trimmed by 4 bases and 6 bases, with 12 bases remaining between them. The CDR3 is 14 residues long. The cDNA was produced through 5'RACE with 10-nucleotide random UMIs. Each sequencing run yielded over 160 million TCR-beta sequences from 15-18 subjects. TCRdb re-called the 5' RACE reads through MiXCR, storing one row per CDR3 protein. This sample has 50,000 to 80,000 distinct CDR3 sequences, with less than 5.5% found just once. This clonotype was detected a few times. As yet, its antigen is unknown. The genes are TRBV10-3 and TRBJ2-2, with D uncertain. The sequenced sample consisted of PBMCs. The receptor's source is a man aged 25 to 40 with multiple sclerosis. CDR3 amino acids: CAISGLQVPGELFF. Here the CDR3 DNA reads TGTGCCATCAGTGGACTTCAGGTCCCCGGGGAGCTGTTTTTT.